The T cell receptor (beta chain) described here comes from a study of T cells in Graves' hyperthyroidism and ophthalmopathy. The CDR3 has 12 amino acids. Germline V CDR1 and CDR2: WSHSY, SAAADI. RNA transcripts gave rise to amplified TCR beta CDR3 regions. Carried out on the TCR CDR3, a first-round RT-PCR used the HTBI primer set. TCRdb itself ran the multiplex PCR reads through MiXCR, one entry per CDR3 protein. Among hundreds of thousands of distinct CDR3 sequences listed, around 14% were seen once. Overall study results and limits: In validation, the model predicted ophthalmopathy. These predictions came a median about 6.5 months before onset. Among thyroid clonotypes expanded above 0.001, most also appeared in blood.

Turning to this clonotype: Its target is not known. A much larger clone differs from this one at a single base, so this may be a read error.

For the diagnoses, clinical symptoms, serum thyroxine and TRAb, thyroid ultrasound and orbital computed tomography were used. Blood was drawn at first hyperthyroidism diagnosis, before any ophthalmopathy symptoms. The receptor comes from a young woman with Graves' hyperthyroidism that later progressed to Graves' ophthalmopathy. Sequencing was done on a sample of blood. This chain uses TRBV10-2 with TRBJ2-7; possibly TRBD1 for D (5 bases). Matching the DNA end better, TRBJ2-1 makes the J call doubtful. CDR3 protein: CASSEGAYEQFF. The CDR3 DNA sequence: TGCGCCAGCAGTGAGGGGGCGTACGAGCAGTTCTTC.